This passage covers 17 T cell receptor beta chains from one sample sequenced in a study of blood T cells in healthy people across ages. For the second PCR, which ran for about 7 to 11 cycles, a sample-barcoded 5' primer and a J-beta primer mix were used. TCRdb passed the 5' RACE reads through MiXCR, listing each CDR3 protein once. The sample lists more than 800,000 distinct CDR3 sequences, 29% seen once, with 15% to 20% in the top ten. The sequenced sample was blood. These receptors came from an elderly woman in good health.

About this clonotype itself: It may be a read error: a sequence one base away is much more abundant. The V and J genes are TRBV6-5 and TRBJ2-1; D may correspond to TRBD1 or TRBD2 (5 bases each). CDR1 is MNHEY and CDR2 is SVGAGI in the germline V gene. The CDR3 totals 15 residues. The germline V and J ends were trimmed by 1 base and 10 bases, with 17 bases remaining between them. CDR3 amino acids: CASSYLKGSSYEQFF. Written as DNA, the CDR3 is TGTGCCAGCAGTTACTTGAAGGGGAGCTCCTACGAGCAGTTCTTC.

The genes are TRBV12-3 or TRBV12-4 and TRBJ1-2; perhaps TRBD1 as D (5 bases). The CDR3 is 14 residues long. V lost 1 base to trimming and J lost 4 bases, with 10 bases between them. This chain's CDR3 is CASSLVGRGYGYTF. For the CDR3, the DNA is TGTGCCAGCAGTTTAGTAGGAAGGGGCTATGGCTACACCTTC.

The chain links TRBV20-1 to TRBJ2-3, with TRBD2 identical over 14 bases. In germline, CDR1 is DFQATT, CDR2 SNEGSKA (reference sequence). The CDR3 loop spans 16 amino acids. V lost 3 bases to trimming and J lost 5 bases; unmatched junction nucleotides: 7. CDR3 sequence (DNA): TGCAGTGCTAGGGTGGGACTAGCGGGGGTCATAGATACGCAGTATTTT. This gives the protein CSARVGLAGVIDTQYF.

This clonotype occurred many times. The rearrangement uses TRBV6-2 or TRBV6-3 and TRBJ2-5; unclear D gene. The CDR3 covers 15 residues. V gave up 7 bases and J gave up 2 bases, with 17 bases separating them. The V gene's germline CDR1 is MNHEY and CDR2 SVGEGT. DNA for the CDR3: TGTGCCAGCACCAAACTCCCCCCAGTTCAAGAGACCCAGTACTTC. Translation gives CASTKLPPVQETQYF.

A word on this clonotype: No conserved phenylalanine or tryptophan is present at the end of the CDR3, so a read error is the likely explanation. The chain combines TRBV11-2 with TRBJ2-1; 12 nucleotides match TRBD2. Trimming removed 4 bases from V and 0 bases from J; junction bases left unmatched: 10. Germline V CDR1 and CDR2: SGHAT, FQNNGV. The CDR3 contains 19 residues. The CDR3 is CASSSELAGGYHSYNEQFV. The CDR3 DNA is TGTGCCAGCAGCTCCGAGCTAGCGGGGGGGTATCACTCCTACAATGAGCAGTTCGTC.

This clonotype occurred many times. The gene calls are TRBV7-2 and TRBJ1-2, with D possibly matching TRBD1 (6 bases). Germline lookup yields CDR1 SGHTA and CDR2 FQGNSA. Between the trimmed V and J ends, which lost 2 bases and 2 bases, there was a span of 12 bases. CDR3 length: 15 amino acids. CDR3 loop: CASSLSVQGNYGYTF. DNA for the CDR3: TGTGCCAGCAGCTTATCGGTGCAGGGGAACTATGGCTACACCTTC.

The sample holds many counts of this clonotype. The genes are TRBV12-3 or TRBV12-4 and TRBJ1-5; D not certain. V lost 3 bases to trimming and J lost 0 bases, with 9 bases between them. The CDR3 extends over 15 amino acids. For the CDR3, the DNA is TGTGCCAGCAGTTTCGGCCGCTATAGCAATCAGCCCCAGCATTTT. It encodes CASSFGRYSNQPQHF.

To note about this clonotype: A clone one base away is much larger, so this may be a read error. The CDR3 here is CSGSPGNADTQYF. In DNA form, the CDR3 reads TGCAGCGGTTCTCCTGGGAACGCAGATACGCAGTATTTT. The chain carries TRBV29-1 and TRBJ2-3; D is unresolved. The CDR3 consists of 13 residues. Trimming removed 7 bases at V and 4 bases at J, with 15 bases between. Per germline, CDR1 SQVTM and CDR2 ANQGSEA.

This clonotype occurred many times. V is TRBV6-1 and J is TRBJ1-2, with 7 positions matching TRBD1. Unmatched junction bases numbered 9, after V lost 6 bases and J lost 8 bases. The CDR3 spans 13 residues. CDR1 is MNHNS and CDR2 is SASEGT in the germline V gene. Here the CDR3 reads CASRLDRDHGYTF. As DNA, the CDR3 is TGTGCCAGCAGACTAGACAGGGATCACGGCTACACCTTC.

This clonotype occurred many times. This chain links TRBV4-3 with TRBJ2-7, with D possibly matching TRBD2 (5 bases). The CDR3 extends over 13 amino acids. Germline lookup yields CDR1 LGHNA and CDR2 YSLEER. V lost 1 base to trimming and J lost 3 bases, with 7 bases between them. The CDR3 is CASSQGGLYEQYF. The DNA for the CDR3 is TGCGCCAGCAGCCAAGGAGGGCTCTACGAGCAGTACTTC.

There are a few counts of this clonotype. The chain employs TRBV19 and TRBJ2-3; TRBD2 might be the D (5 bases). V dropped 6 bases and J dropped 6 bases, with 10 bases sitting between them. The V gene's germline CDR1 is LNHDA and CDR2 SQIVND (reference sequence). The CDR3 loop spans 12 amino acids. DNA of the CDR3: TGTGCCAGTAGGCCGACGGGGGATACGCAGTATTTT. It yields the protein CASRPTGDTQYF. The full variable domain, in which reference TRBV19 and TRBJ2-3 provide the parts outside the CDR3, is DGGITQSPKYLFRKEGQNVTLSCEQNLNHDAMYWYRQDPGQGLRLIYYSQIVNDFQKGDIAEGYSVSREKKESFPLTVTSAQKNPTAFYLCASRPTGDTQYFGPGTRLTVL.

In its sample, this clonotype was seen many times. This chain connects TRBV20-1 to TRBJ1-1; D perhaps matches TRBD1 (5 bases). Germline V gives CDR1 DFQATT, CDR2 SNEGSKA (reference sequence). V was clipped by 3 bases and J by 3 bases, with 17 bases between them. The CDR3 runs 15 residues. CDR3 sequence: CSARAFRVEDTEAFF. CDR3 in DNA: TGCAGTGCTAGGGCCTTCAGGGTTGAGGACACTGAAGCTTTCTTT.

This clonotype was counted ten times or more. The chain has TRBV6-1 and TRBJ1-4; 11 nucleotides line up with TRBD1. V shed 5 bases and J 3 bases; nucleotides not matched to a gene: 8. This CDR3 contains 17 residues. Germline CDR1 MNHNS, CDR2 SASEGT. CDR3 sequence reads: CASSPVPGQGANEKLFF. CDR3 DNA: TGTGCCAGCAGTCCGGTCCCGGGACAGGGGGCTAATGAAAAACTGTTTTTT.

The chain combines TRBV4-3 with TRBJ1-5; D uncertain. Per germline, CDR1 LGHNA and CDR2 YSLEER. The ends were cut back, 0 bases at V and 4 bases at J, with 10 bases in the middle. CDR3 length: 15 residues. CDR3 loop: CASSQDADRNQPQHF. The DNA of the CDR3 is TGCGCCAGCAGCCAAGACGCGGACCGGAATCAGCCCCAGCATTTT.

Comment on this clonotype: This may be a read error: a much more frequent sequence differs by one nucleotide. J is TRBJ2-3 and V is TRBV5-1; 10 bases match TRBD2. CDR3 length equals 17 residues. With 3 bases clipped from V and 6 bases from J, the junction kept 13 bases outside the gene matches. Germline CDR1 is SGHRS and CDR2 is YFSETQ. CDR3 sequence: CASSSAASGGARDTQYF. CDR3 coding DNA: TGCGCCAGCAGCTCAGCGGCGAGCGGGGGGGCCCGCGATACGCAGTATTTT.

This clonotype was observed at least ten times. The V and J genes are TRBV7-2 and TRBJ2-6; TRBD1 agrees at 7 bases. The trim removed 4 bases at V and 0 bases at J, leaving 3 bases unmatched. The CDR3 spans 16 residues. Germline CDR1 is SGHTA and CDR2 is FQGNSA. CDR3 loop: CASSWDSNSGANVLTF. CDR3 in DNA: TGTGCCAGCAGCTGGGACAGCAACTCTGGGGCCAACGTCCTGACTTTC.

This clonotype was counted many times. The DNA for the CDR3 is TGCAGCGTCGCTCGGAGCAGGGGGCTCTACGAGCAGTACTTC. Protein: CSVARSRGLYEQYF. The chain carries TRBV20-1 and TRBJ2-7; TRBD1 agrees at 8 bases. From germline, CDR1 is DFQATT and CDR2 SNEGSKA (reference sequence). This CDR3 region has 14 residues.